This T cell receptor (beta chain) was identified in a study of blood T cells in healthy people across ages. CDR3 length: 15 residues. Germline-derived CDR1 and CDR2 are SEHNR and FQNEAQ (reference sequence). V was clipped by 4 bases and J by 5 bases; unmatched bases: 9. For the second PCR, which ran for roughly 6 to 12 cycles, a sample-barcoded 5' primer and a J-beta primer mix were used. A single record per CDR3 protein comes from TCRdb applying MiXCR to the 5' RACE reads. Of over 1.5 million distinct CDR3 sequences in the sample, roughly 49% were seen once. This clonotype has a handful of counts. Every sample gave at least 6 micrograms of total RNA when it was extracted.

The clonotype was recovered from a woman between 35 and 50 years old in good health. The chain combines TRBV7-9 with TRBJ2-7, with TRBD1 matching over 9 bases. Sequencing input: blood. The CDR3: CASSSPGQGMHEQYF. The CDR3 coding sequence is TGTGCCAGCAGCTCACCGGGACAGGGTATGCACGAGCAGTACTTC.